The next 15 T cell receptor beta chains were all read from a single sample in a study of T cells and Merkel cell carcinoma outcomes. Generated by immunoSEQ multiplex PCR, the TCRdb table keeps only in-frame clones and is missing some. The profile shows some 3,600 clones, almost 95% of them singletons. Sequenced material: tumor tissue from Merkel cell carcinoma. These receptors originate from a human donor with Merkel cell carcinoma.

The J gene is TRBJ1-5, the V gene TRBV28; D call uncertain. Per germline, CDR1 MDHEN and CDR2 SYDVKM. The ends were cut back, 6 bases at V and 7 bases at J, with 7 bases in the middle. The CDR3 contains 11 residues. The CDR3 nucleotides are TGTGCCAGCAGCGGGGAACAGCCCCAGCATTTT. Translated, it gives CASSGEQPQHF.

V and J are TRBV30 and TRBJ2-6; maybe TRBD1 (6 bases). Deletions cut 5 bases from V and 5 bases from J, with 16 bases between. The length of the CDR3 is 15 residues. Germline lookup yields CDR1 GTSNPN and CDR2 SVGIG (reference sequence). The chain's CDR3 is CAWADRSKRANVLTF. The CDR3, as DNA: TGTGCCTGGGCCGACAGGTCAAAAAGGGCCAACGTCCTGACTTTC.

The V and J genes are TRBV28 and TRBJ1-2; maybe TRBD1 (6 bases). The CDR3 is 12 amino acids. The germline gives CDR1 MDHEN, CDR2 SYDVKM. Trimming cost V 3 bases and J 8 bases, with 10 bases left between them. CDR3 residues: CASSFWGQGYTF. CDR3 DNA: TGTGCCAGCAGTTTCTGGGGGCAAGGCTACACCTTC.

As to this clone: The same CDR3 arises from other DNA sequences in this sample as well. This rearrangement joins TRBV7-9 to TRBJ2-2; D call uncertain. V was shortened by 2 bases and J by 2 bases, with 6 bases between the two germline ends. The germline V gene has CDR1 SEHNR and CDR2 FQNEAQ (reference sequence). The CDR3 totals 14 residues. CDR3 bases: TGTGCCAGCAGCTTAAATCCCAACACCGGGGAGCTGTTTTTT. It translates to CASSLNPNTGELFF.

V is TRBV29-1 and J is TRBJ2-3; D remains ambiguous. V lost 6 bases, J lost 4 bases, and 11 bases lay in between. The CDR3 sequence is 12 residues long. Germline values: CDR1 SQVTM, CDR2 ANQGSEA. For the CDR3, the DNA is TGCAGCGTCGGTCCAGGCGCAGATACGCAGTATTTT. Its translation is CSVGPGADTQYF.

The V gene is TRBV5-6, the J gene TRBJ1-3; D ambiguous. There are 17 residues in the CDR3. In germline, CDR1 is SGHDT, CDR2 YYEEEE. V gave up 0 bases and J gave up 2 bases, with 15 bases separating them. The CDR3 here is CASSLERDSSAGNTIYF. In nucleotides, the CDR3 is TGTGCCAGCAGCTTGGAGAGGGATAGCAGCGCTGGAAACACCATATATTTT.

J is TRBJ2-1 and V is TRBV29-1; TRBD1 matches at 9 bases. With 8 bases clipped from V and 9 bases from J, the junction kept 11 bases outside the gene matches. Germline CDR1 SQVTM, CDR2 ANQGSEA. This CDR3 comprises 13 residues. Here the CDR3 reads CSLGTGITGEQFF. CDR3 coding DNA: TGCAGCCTCGGGACAGGGATCACAGGTGAGCAGTTCTTC.

The CDR3 loop is CSAKTAGEQYF. CDR3 DNA: TGCAGCGCCAAGACCGCCGGCGAGCAGTACTTC. J is TRBJ2-7 and V is TRBV29-1; D is unclear. The ends were cut back, 7 bases at V and 6 bases at J, with 13 bases in the middle. The CDR3 is made up of 11 amino acids. CDR1 and CDR2 (germline): SQVTM, ANQGSEA.

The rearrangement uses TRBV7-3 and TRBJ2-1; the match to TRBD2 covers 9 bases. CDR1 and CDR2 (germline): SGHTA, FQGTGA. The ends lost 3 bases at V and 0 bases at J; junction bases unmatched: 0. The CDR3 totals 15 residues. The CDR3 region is CASSFSGSSYNEQFF. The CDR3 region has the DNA TGTGCCAGCAGCTTTAGCGGGAGCTCCTACAATGAGCAGTTCTTC.

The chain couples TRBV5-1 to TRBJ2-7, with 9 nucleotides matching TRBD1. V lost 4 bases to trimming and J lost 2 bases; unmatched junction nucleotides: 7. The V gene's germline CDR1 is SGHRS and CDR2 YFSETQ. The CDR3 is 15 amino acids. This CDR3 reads CASSLEGTGTYEQYF. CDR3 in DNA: TGCGCCAGCAGCCTAGAGGGGACAGGGACCTACGAGCAGTACTTC.

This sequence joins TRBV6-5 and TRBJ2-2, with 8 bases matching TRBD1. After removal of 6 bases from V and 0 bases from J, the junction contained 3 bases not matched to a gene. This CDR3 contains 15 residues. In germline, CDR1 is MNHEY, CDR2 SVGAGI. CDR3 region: CASSRDRTNTGELFF. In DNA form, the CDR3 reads TGTGCCAGCAGCAGGGACAGGACGAACACCGGGGAGCTGTTTTTT.

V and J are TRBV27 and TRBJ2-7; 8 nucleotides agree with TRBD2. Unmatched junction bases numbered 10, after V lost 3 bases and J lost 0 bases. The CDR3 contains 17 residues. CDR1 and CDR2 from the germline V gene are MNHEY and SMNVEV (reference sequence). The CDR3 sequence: CASSLGIGRGFSYEQYF. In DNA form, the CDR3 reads TGTGCCAGCAGTTTGGGTATCGGGAGGGGATTCTCCTACGAGCAGTACTTC.

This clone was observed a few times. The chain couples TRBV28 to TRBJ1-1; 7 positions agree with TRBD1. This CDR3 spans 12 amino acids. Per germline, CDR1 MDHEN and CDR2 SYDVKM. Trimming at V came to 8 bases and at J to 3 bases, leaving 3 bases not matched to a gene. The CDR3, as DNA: TGTGCCAGCGTTCAGGGGGACACTGAAGCTTTCTTT. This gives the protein CASVQGDTEAFF.

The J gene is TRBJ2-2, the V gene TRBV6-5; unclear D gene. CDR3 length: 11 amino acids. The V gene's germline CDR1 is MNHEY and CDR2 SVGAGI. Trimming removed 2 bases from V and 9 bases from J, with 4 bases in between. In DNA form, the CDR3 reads TGTGCCAGCAGTTACGGATGGGAGCTGTTTTTT. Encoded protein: CASSYGWELFF.

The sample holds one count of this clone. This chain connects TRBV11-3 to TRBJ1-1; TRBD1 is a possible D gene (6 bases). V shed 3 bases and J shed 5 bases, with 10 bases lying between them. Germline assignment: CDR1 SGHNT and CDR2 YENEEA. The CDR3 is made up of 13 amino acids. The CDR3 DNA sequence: TGTGCCAGCAGCTTCAGGGGTGGTACTGAAGCTTTCTTT. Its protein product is CASSFRGGTEAFF.